This T cell receptor beta chain was identified during a study of CD8 T cells in Susac syndrome. Random hexamers served to reverse transcribe roughly 0.45 to 1 ug RNA. Across 54 Vbeta and 13 Jbeta, TCR beta CDR3 was amplified with immunoSEQ multiplex PCR. TCRdb called the immunoSEQ multiplex PCR reads again in MiXCR, with one record for every CDR3 protein. There are more than 200,000 distinct CDR3 sequences in the sample; 85% to 95% occur only once, and 0.15% to 0.2% lies in the top ten. Trimming stripped 3 bases from V and 0 bases from J, with 12 bases between. Germline V gives CDR1 SQVTM, CDR2 ANQGSEA. The CDR3 sequence is 14 residues long.

Sequencing used CD4+ T cells from PBMCs. The chain has TRBV29-1 and TRBJ2-7; unclear D gene. The receptor was isolated from a human donor with Susac syndrome. The CDR3 spells CSVDKGTGSYEQYF. The CDR3 coding sequence is TGCAGCGTTGATAAGGGCACGGGCTCCTACGAGCAGTACTTC.